The table lists the clone carrying this T cell receptor beta chain with many counts. The target antigen is unknown. After removal of 7 bases from V and 2 bases from J, the junction contained 7 bases not matched to a gene. This CDR3 region has 14 residues. CDR1 is LNHDA and CDR2 is SQIVND in the germline V gene (reference sequence). The data were obtained in a study of metastatic and nonmetastatic thyroid tumors. The overall study: Patients with malignant and benign thyroid disease provided blood and tumor or nodule tissue, whose repertoires were compared.

Thyroid surgery was preceded by no treatment in any patient. Notes on the study in general: The reported finding was significantly higher TCR beta diversity in malignant thyroid tumors relative to benign nodules, in blood and tumor.

Authors' processing steps: Differences in CDR3 between clinicopathological groups were drawn on to build a classifier intended to discriminate distant-metastatic papillary thyroid cancer patients. TCRdb re-processed the PCR reads through MiXCR. Here the V and J calls rest on TCRdb's processing, not on the authors' analysis. Among about 33,000 clones, 15% to 20% were seen once, and the ten largest hold roughly 12%. The receptor was derived from a male donor with papillary thyroid cancer or a benign thyroid nodule (not recorded which). Some clones in this sample may be carry-over from other donors' samples. The sequenced sample consisted of blood. The rearrangement joins TRBV19 to TRBJ2-5; 7 bases align to TRBD2. CDR3: CASMSVGGQETQYF. In DNA, the CDR3 is TGTGCCAGTATGTCGGTGGGGGGGCAAGAGACCCAGTACTTC. The full variable domain, with the rest looked up from reference TRBV19 and TRBJ2-5, is DGGITQSPKYLFRKEGQNVTLSCEQNLNHDAMYWYRQDPGQGLRLIYYSQIVNDFQKGDIAEGYSVSREKKESFPLTVTSAQKNPTAFYLCASMSVGGQETQYFGPGTRLLVL.